This record covers a single T cell receptor (beta chain). Its antigen is unidentified. Germline-derived CDR1 and CDR2 are SGHTA and FQGTGA. V was clipped by 2 bases and J by 4 bases, with 13 bases between them. CDR3 length: 15 residues. PCR primers comprised 60 Vbeta and 13 Jbeta primers. The assay was immunoSEQ multiplex PCR, and TCRdb's table has in-frame clones only and misses some. The data show roughly 100,000 clones, 65% to 80% seen once. This record belongs to a study of cytomegalovirus exposure and HLA in healthy donors. Broader study findings: The authors later found HLA-associated TCR beta chains more clonally expanded than equally common others.

The rearrangement links TRBV7-3 to TRBJ2-3, with a weak D call TRBD2 (7 bases). The sample consisted of PBMCs. The clonotype originates from a man between 60 and 75 years old in good health and CMV-seronegative. The CDR3 nucleotides are TGTGCCAGCAGCTTACGGGGGGCGCCCCCAGATACGCAGTATTTT. Encoded protein: CASSLRGAPPDTQYF.